This section outlines one T cell receptor beta chain sequence together with its context. Its antigen is not identified. Expressed TCRB transcripts were sequenced after all isolated RNA was converted to cDNA. The assay was immunoSEQ multiplex PCR, and TCRdb's table has in-frame clones only and misses some. The repertoire holds 600,000 to 650,000 clones, with around 16% as singletons. The data originate from a study of beta chain features in type 1 diabetes. The wider study: Sorted cells numbering approximately 110,000,000 were examined across all samples.

Looked up from germline, CDR1 is GTSNPN and CDR2 is SVGIG (reference sequence). This CDR3 has 14 amino acids. V was trimmed by 0 bases and J by 4 bases, leaving 12 bases between them. The authors sorted CD4+ naive, central memory, regulatory and stem cell-like memory cells via CD45RO/CCR7/CD25/CD127/CD95/CD27. Study findings and constraints: More deletions and fewer insertions at VDJ junctions were found in patients with type 1 diabetes. Naive, central memory and Treg TCRB repertoires appeared more alike in patients than in healthy donors.

Sequencing was performed on naive CD4+ T cells from blood. The rearrangement links TRBV30 to TRBJ1-1, with unresolved D. This TCR derives from a man in his late teens or twenties in good health. CDR3 sequence: CAWSVPAARTEAFF. DNA for the CDR3: TGTGCCTGGAGTGTGCCAGCGGCGCGCACTGAAGCTTTCTTT.